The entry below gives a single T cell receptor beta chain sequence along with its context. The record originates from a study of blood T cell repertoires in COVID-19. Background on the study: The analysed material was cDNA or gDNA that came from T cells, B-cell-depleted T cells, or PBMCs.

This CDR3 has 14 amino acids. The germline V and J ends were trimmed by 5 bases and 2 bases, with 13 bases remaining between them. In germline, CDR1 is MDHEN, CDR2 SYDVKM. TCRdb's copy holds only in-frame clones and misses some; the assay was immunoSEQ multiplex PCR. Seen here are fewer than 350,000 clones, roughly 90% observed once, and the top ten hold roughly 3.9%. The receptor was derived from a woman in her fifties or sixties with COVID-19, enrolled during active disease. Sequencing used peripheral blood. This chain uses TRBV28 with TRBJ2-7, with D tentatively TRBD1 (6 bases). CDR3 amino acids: CASSKTGLPYEQYF. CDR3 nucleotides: TGTGCCAGCAGTAAAACAGGGCTACCCTACGAGCAGTACTTC.